These T cell receptor beta chains were read from a single sample in a study of CXCR3-negative and CXCR3-positive naive CD8 T cells. TCRdb reprocessed the 5' RACE reads and stores each CDR3 protein as one record, lacking DNA. The table lists some 61,000 distinct CDR3 sequences. Sequenced sample: naive CXCR3- CD8+ T cells from blood. The receptors stem from a human donor in good health. Some clones in this sample may be carry-over from other donors' samples. CDR3s include the opening cysteine and the closing phenylalanine or tryptophan. Fields, in order: V gene, J gene, clone size, CDR3 protein. Only some rows state a clone size, as once, few, many or a class for expanded clones.

>TRBV5-1|TRBJ2-3|NA
CASSLPPRELTDTQYF
>TRBV29-1|TRBJ2-1|NA
CSVADYNEQFF
>TRBV7-9|TRBJ2-1|NA
CASSRTVDTIYNEQFF
>TRBV29-1|TRBJ2-1|NA
CSVEGDSSYNEQFF
>TRBV29-1|TRBJ2-5|NA
CSVEGLSEDVQETQYF
>TRBV2|TRBJ1-3|NA
CASRGPPWGRNTIYF
>TRBV12-3/TRBV12-4|TRBJ2-3|NA
CASSPWTSTDTQYF
>TRBV12-3/TRBV12-4|TRBJ1-2|NA
CASSPWGTGANYGYTF
>TRBV9|TRBJ2-1|NA
CASSVRTSGGYNEQFF
>TRBV28|TRBJ2-7|NA
CASSRSTDSYEQYF
>TRBV5-1|TRBJ2-7|NA
CASSLVGHEGDYEQYF
>TRBV29-1|TRBJ2-1|NA
CSVERKIGTSSYNEQFF
>TRBV4-2|TRBJ2-2|NA
CASSQDTANTGELVF
>TRBV7-9|TRBJ2-7|NA
CASSPPRGEQYF
>TRBV28|TRBJ1-2|NA
CASSFTENYGYTF
>TRBV27|TRBJ1-2|NA
CASSYLQGLGGYTF
>TRBV20-1|TRBJ2-7|NA
CSARDQEGPSYEQYF
>TRBV29-1|TRBJ1-2|NA
CSVAQGNGYTF
>TRBV6-5|TRBJ1-2|NA
CASSYGQNLGGYTF
>TRBV6-5|TRBJ2-2|NA
CASSLGVGGELFF
>TRBV29-1|TRBJ2-3|NA
CSVGSPWGDTQYF
>TRBV2|TRBJ2-3|NA
CASESFSGGDTDTQYF
>TRBV20-1|TRBJ1-2|NA
CSARRQEYGYTF
>TRBV12-5|TRBJ2-3|NA
CASGLVVDTQYF
>TRBV27|TRBJ1-5|NA
CASSLAWNQPQHF
>TRBV5-1|TRBJ2-7|NA
CASSPGWGEQYF
>TRBV10-3|TRBJ1-1|NA
CASKAGSRFTEAFF
>TRBV27|TRBJ1-2|NA
CASSLSASYGYTF
>TRBV20-1|TRBJ2-7|NA
CSAQTRAGNYEQYF
>TRBV4-1|TRBJ2-2|NA
CASSHPKSQASGELFF
>TRBV6-4|TRBJ2-1|NA
CASSGLAGDYNEQFF
>TRBV6-2/TRBV6-3|TRBJ1-1|NA
CASSYGVVDTEAFF
>TRBV29-1|TRBJ1-1|NA
CSLRRSNTEAFF
>TRBV12-3/TRBV12-4|TRBJ2-1|NA
CASSSGLRTYNEQFF
>TRBV11-2|TRBJ2-7|NA
CASRTTEAGLNSYEQYF
>TRBV6-2/TRBV6-3|TRBJ2-7|NA
CASSYSDIRGLGYEQYF
>TRBV25-1|TRBJ2-5|NA
CASSESGGRETQYF
>TRBV29-1|TRBJ1-2|NA
CSVERGHYGYTF
>TRBV12-3/TRBV12-4|TRBJ2-7|NA
CASSLVGARGVEQYF
>TRBV12-3/TRBV12-4|TRBJ2-3|NA
CASSLRSTDTQYF
>TRBV7-7|TRBJ2-5|NA
CASSVSGAQETQYF
>TRBV10-3|TRBJ2-1|NA
CAISERQVSDPQFF
>TRBV29-1|TRBJ2-2|NA
CSGRQGQTGELFF
>TRBV19|TRBJ1-1|NA
CASRPGNTEAFF
>TRBV5-1|TRBJ2-7|NA
CASSPAISGGPTYEQYF
>TRBV28|TRBJ1-6|NA
CASSPWSPGNFNSPLHF
>TRBV7-9|TRBJ1-5|NA
CASSLGGGSNQPQHF
>TRBV7-6|TRBJ2-3|medium-sized
CASSPTGAPGTDTQYF
>TRBV6-1|TRBJ1-1|NA
CAISEDRGNTEAFF
>TRBV7-9|TRBJ2-4|NA
CASSLVSSGVDKNIQYF